The 26 T cell receptor beta chains presented below share a single source sample, sequenced in a study of blood T cell repertoires in COVID-19. TCRdb's copy holds only in-frame clones and misses some; the assay was immunoSEQ multiplex PCR. The sample consists of under 200,000 clones, roughly 80% of them appearing once. The sequenced material came from PBMCs or T cells enriched from blood (not recorded which). All receptors derive from a woman in her thirties or forties with acute COVID-19.

The sample holds one count of this clone. The chain joins TRBV5-8 to TRBJ2-7, with 15 positions matching TRBD2. The CDR3 has 15 residues. The junction had 4 bases not matched to a gene; V was cut back by 2 bases and J by 7 bases. CDR1 is SGHTS, CDR2 YDEGEE, per germline. The CDR3 loop is CASSLPGLAGGEQYF. The CDR3 DNA is TGTGCCAGCAGCTTACCGGGACTAGCGGGAGGTGAGCAGTACTTC.

The V and J genes are TRBV5-1 and TRBJ2-5; 7 bases are shared with TRBD1. Trimming took 5 bases from V and 5 from J; bases not matched to a gene: 9. Germline CDR1 reads SGHRS; CDR2 reads YFSETQ. The CDR3 totals 14 residues. CDR3 residues: CASSPTGAGETQYF. DNA of the CDR3: TGCGCCAGCAGTCCCACAGGGGCCGGGGAGACCCAGTACTTC.

The J gene is TRBJ2-3, the V gene TRBV25-1, with 7 bases that match TRBD2. The CDR3 loop spans 15 amino acids. CDR1 MGHDK and CDR2 SYGVNS come from the germline V gene. Unmatched junction bases numbered 8, after V lost 8 bases and J lost 0 bases. The CDR3 DNA is TGTGCCAGCCGACTAGCCCGAGCTAGCACAGATACGCAGTATTTT. Its protein product is CASRLARASTDTQYF.

The rearrangement uses TRBV6-5 and TRBJ1-5; possible D gene TRBD1, 5 bases. V lost 0 bases and J 6 bases, leaving 15 bases between the germline ends. The V gene's germline CDR1 is MNHEY and CDR2 SVGAGI. This CDR3 spans 16 amino acids. The CDR3 DNA is TGTGCCAGCAGTTACTCTTTCCCCGGGGGTGGTCAGCCCCAGCATTTT. Translating gives CASSYSFPGGGQPQHF.

The genes are TRBV7-3 and TRBJ2-1, with D unclear. This CDR3 is 13 amino acids long. V was shortened by 0 bases and J by 9 bases, with 9 bases between the two germline ends. The germline gives CDR1 SGHTA, CDR2 FQGTGA. CDR3 amino acids: CASSLTEGVEQFF. The CDR3 DNA reads as TGTGCCAGCAGCTTAACGGAAGGAGTTGAGCAGTTCTTC.

The chain couples TRBV19 to TRBJ1-5; D possibly corresponds to TRBD1 (5 bases). This CDR3 is 13 amino acids long. Per germline, CDR1 LNHDA and CDR2 SQIVND (reference sequence). Trimming took off 9 bases at V and 4 bases at J, with 13 bases between the two ends. CDR3 loop: CASQRQSNQPQHF. The CDR3 DNA sequence: TGTGCCAGCCAGAGACAGTCAAATCAGCCCCAGCATTTT.

V is TRBV29-1 and J is TRBJ1-1; 8 nucleotides align to TRBD1. V gave up 4 bases and J gave up 6 bases; unmatched junction bases: 4. This CDR3 has 12 residues. CDR1 is SQVTM, CDR2 ANQGSEA, per germline. CDR3 residues: CSVGDRWAEAFF. Here the CDR3 DNA reads TGCAGCGTTGGGGACAGGTGGGCTGAAGCTTTCTTT.

In its sample, this clone was seen a few times. The chain carries TRBV7-2 and TRBJ1-2; TRBD1 might be the D (5 bases). The CDR3 runs 15 residues. V was cut by 4 bases and J by 1 base, with 13 bases left in between. The germline gives CDR1 SGHTA, CDR2 FQGNSA. Here the CDR3 reads CASSSDSGSNYGYTF. The CDR3 DNA is TGTGCCAGCAGCTCCGACAGTGGAAGTAACTATGGCTACACCTTC.

J is TRBJ2-3 and V is TRBV30, with TRBD1 matching over 7 bases. CDR1 and CDR2 (germline): GTSNPN, SVGIG (reference sequence). CDR3 length: 14 residues. V dropped 3 bases and J dropped 8; count of bases not matched to a gene: 11. CDR3 amino acids: CAWSLGQTKSTQYF. DNA of the CDR3: TGTGCCTGGAGCCTGGGACAGACAAAATCTACGCAGTATTTT.

The genes are TRBV7-9 and TRBJ1-4; weak D call: TRBD1 (5 bases). The CDR3 is made up of 14 amino acids. V shed 3 bases and J shed 5 bases, with 10 bases lying between them. Germline V gene sequence: CDR1 SEHNR, CDR2 FQNEAQ (reference sequence). The CDR3 bases are TGTGCCAGCAGCTTTGGGGGACTCAATGAAAAACTGTTTTTT. It translates to CASSFGGLNEKLFF.

The chain is built from TRBV29-1 and TRBJ2-3, with D uncertain. The CDR3 loop spans 15 amino acids. Trimming stripped 6 bases from V and 0 bases from J, with 16 bases between. CDR1 is SQVTM, CDR2 ANQGSEA, per germline. CDR3 coding DNA: TGCAGCGTCCTTGCGGCCGTCGCTAGCACAGATACGCAGTATTTT. Its translation: CSVLAAVASTDTQYF.

This clone was detected only once. The rearrangement links TRBV11-2 to TRBJ1-5, with 7 bases identical to TRBD1. The CDR3 sequence is 14 residues long. Germline values: CDR1 SGHAT, CDR2 FQNNGV. Unmatched junction bases numbered 5, after V lost 5 bases and J lost 4 bases. This chain's CDR3 is CASSLTGANQPQHF. The DNA of the CDR3 is TGTGCCAGCAGCCTAACAGGGGCAAATCAGCCCCAGCATTTT.

This chain joins TRBV7-6 and TRBJ1-1, with 7 bases fitting TRBD1. CDR1 and CDR2 from the germline V gene are SGHVS and FNYEAQ. This CDR3 is built from 15 residues. The ends lost 5 bases at V and 2 bases at J; junction bases unmatched: 8. Written as DNA, the CDR3 is TGTGCCAGCAGCGCCTCAGGGGGGAGTAACACTGAAGCTTTCTTT. Protein: CASSASGGSNTEAFF.

Judged by abundance, this clone is medium-sized. This chain links TRBV5-1 with TRBJ2-2, with TRBD2 matching 10 bases. Germline assignment: CDR1 SGHRS and CDR2 YFSETQ. Trimming at V came to 4 bases and at J to 7 bases, leaving 7 bases not matched to a gene. The length of the CDR3 is 15 residues. CDR3 in amino acids: CASSLSGREGGELFF. In DNA, the CDR3 is TGCGCCAGCAGCCTCAGCGGGAGGGAAGGCGGGGAGCTGTTTTTT.

The rearrangement joins TRBV29-1 to TRBJ2-7, with D unresolved. This CDR3 is 12 amino acids long. Trimming left V 0 bases short and J 2 bases short, with 5 bases between. The germline V gene encodes CDR1 SQVTM and CDR2 ANQGSEA. DNA for the CDR3: TGCAGCGTTGAAGATAAAACCTACGAGCAGTACTTC. Encoded protein: CSVEDKTYEQYF.

V and J are TRBV2 and TRBJ2-7; TRBD1 matches 7 bases. The CDR3 covers 12 residues. J gave up 6 bases and V 6 bases, and 5 bases lay outside the gene matches. Per the germline V gene, CDR1 is SNHLY and CDR2 is FYNNEI. Here the CDR3 reads CASSVTGAEQYF. Here the CDR3 DNA reads TGTGCCAGCAGCGTCACAGGGGCCGAGCAGTACTTC.

The chain recombines TRBV9 with TRBJ2-3; D may be TRBD2 (6 bases). This CDR3 is built from 13 residues. Trimming removed 4 bases from V and 5 bases from J, with 11 bases in between. Germline V gives CDR1 SGDLS, CDR2 YYNGEE. CDR3 sequence reads: CASSSRLGDTQYF. The CDR3 nucleotides are TGTGCCAGCAGCTCCCGACTAGGAGATACGCAGTATTTT.

The chain joins TRBV5-1 to TRBJ1-2; D is undetermined. V was trimmed by 3 bases and J by 2 bases, leaving 11 bases between them. The CDR3 length is 14 residues. Germline CDR1 is SGHRS and CDR2 is YFSETQ. The CDR3 region is CASSSAAFNYGYTF. The DNA of the CDR3 is TGCGCCAGCAGCTCTGCGGCCTTCAACTATGGCTACACCTTC.

With respect to this clone: This CDR3 is also generated by other DNA sequences in the sample. This chain connects TRBV5-4 to TRBJ2-3; 10 bases align to TRBD2. V lost 3 bases and J lost 0; bases outside the gene matches: 1. The CDR3 consists of 15 residues. Germline CDR1 SGHNT, CDR2 YYREEE (reference sequence). CDR3 nucleotide sequence: TGTGCCAGCAGCTGGACTAGCGGTAGCACAGATACGCAGTATTTT. Its translation is CASSWTSGSTDTQYF.

This rearrangement joins TRBV7-9 to TRBJ1-1; D gene uncertain. Trimming took off 4 bases at V and 4 bases at J, with 13 bases between the two ends. Germline V gene data show CDR1 as SEHNR and CDR2 as FQNEAQ (reference sequence). The CDR3 is 14 residues long. The chain's CDR3 is CASSSREGSTEAFF. CDR3 sequence (DNA): TGTGCCAGCAGCTCCAGAGAGGGTAGCACTGAAGCTTTCTTT.

This clone was seen once. The chain employs TRBV7-3 and TRBJ2-2; D perhaps matches TRBD1 (6 bases). Germline CDR1 SGHTA, CDR2 FQGTGA. This CDR3 has 14 amino acids. Trimming removed 3 bases from V and 5 bases from J, with 10 bases in between. CDR3: CASSFQGRTGELFF. CDR3 sequence (DNA): TGTGCCAGCAGCTTTCAGGGGAGAACCGGGGAGCTGTTTTTT. The full variable domain, completed using reference TRBV7-3 and TRBJ2-2, is GAGVSQTPSNKVTEKGKYVELRCDPISGHTALYWYRQSLGQGPEFLIYFQGTGAADDSGLPNDRFFAVRPEGSVSTLKIQRTERGDSAVYLCASSFQGRTGELFFGEGSRLTVL.

This clone was observed a handful of times. The chain recombines TRBV11-2 with TRBJ2-5, with a weak D call TRBD2 (6 bases). This CDR3 has 15 amino acids. V lost 3 bases and J lost 5, with 16 bases in between. Germline CDR1 SGHAT, CDR2 FQNNGV. CDR3 DNA: TGTGCCAGCAGCTTTTATTCGGGAGAATCGGAGACCCAGTACTTC. It yields the protein CASSFYSGESETQYF.

The CDR3 is CASSRRQGGQETQYF. As DNA, the CDR3 is TGTGCCAGCAGCAGGAGACAGGGGGGGCAAGAGACCCAGTACTTC. The V and J genes are TRBV13 and TRBJ2-5; 9 bases are shared with TRBD1. There are 15 residues in the CDR3. Germline V gene data show CDR1 as PRHDT and CDR2 as FYEKMQ (reference sequence). After removal of 5 bases from V and 2 bases from J, the junction contained 6 bases not matched to a gene. The full variable domain, in which reference TRBV13 and TRBJ2-5 provide the parts outside the CDR3, is AAGVIQSPRHLIKEKRETATLKCYPIPRHDTVYWYQQGPGQDPQFLISFYEKMQSDKGSIPDRFSAQQFSDYHSELNMSSLELGDSALYFCASSRRQGGQETQYFGPGTRLLVL.

The gene calls are TRBV6-5 and TRBJ2-1; a weak D match, TRBD2 (5 bases). Germline V gene data show CDR1 as MNHEY and CDR2 as SVGAGI. V dropped 6 bases and J dropped 3 bases, with 6 bases sitting between them. The CDR3 loop spans 12 amino acids. DNA for the CDR3: TGTGCCAGCAGCGACTACTACAATGAGCAGTTCTTC. Translating it yields CASSDYYNEQFF.

The chain couples TRBV5-1 to TRBJ2-1; 9 positions agree with TRBD2. The germline V gene has CDR1 SGHRS and CDR2 YFSETQ. Unmatched junction bases numbered 9, after V lost 4 bases and J lost 4 bases. The CDR3 has 16 amino acids. The CDR3 nucleotides read TGCGCCAGCAGCCCCGGGCGGGGGGGTCCGTACAATGAGCAGTTCTTC. Amino acid sequence: CASSPGRGGPYNEQFF.

The chain couples TRBV5-1 to TRBJ2-3; TRBD2 agrees at 10 bases. Trimming removed 1 base from V and 2 bases from J; junction bases left unmatched: 10. CDR1 is SGHRS and CDR2 is YFSETQ in the germline V gene. The CDR3 covers 18 residues. This CDR3 is CASSLHPSGSYNTDTQYF. The CDR3 DNA reads as TGCGCCAGCAGCTTGCATCCTAGCGGGAGTTACAACACAGATACGCAGTATTTT.